This TCR beta chain emerged from a study of Ad26.COV2.S vaccination and SARS-CoV-2 variants. Across the whole study: Once or twice, 56 days apart, Ad26.COV2.S was delivered intramuscularly.

The treatment denotes: 15 to 20 received Ad26.COV2.S at low or high dose, single or two shots; 5 received placebo; per-sample allocation not given. Vaccine and placebo recipients were sampled on day 63 after the first injection. Boston supplied an adult donor aged 18-55 years. The CDR3 sequence is 11 residues long. V lost 4 bases and J lost 4, with 7 bases in between. The germline V gene has CDR1 GTSNPN and CDR2 SVGIG (reference sequence). Overall study findings and caveats: Those who received the vaccine showed greater spike-specific TCR breadth than those given placebo. TCR breadth and depth analyses may have underestimated total T cell responses.

The protocol was immunoSEQ multiplex PCR, while the TCRdb copy is restricted to in-frame clones and leaves out a portion. This repertoire shows a few hundred thousand clones, about nine tenths found once; its top ten account for about 3.4%. Notes on this clone: As yet, its antigen is unknown.

This chain connects TRBV30 to TRBJ1-2; D is perhaps TRBD1 (5 bases). This clonotype was obtained from a person aged 18-65 years who received the Ad26.COV2.S COVID-19 vaccine or a placebo. The sample in question was peripheral blood, obtained in a trial of Ad26.COV2.S vaccine versus placebo. CDR3 amino acids: CAWIQGYGYTF. CDR3 DNA sequence: TGTGCCTGGATCCAGGGCTATGGCTACACCTTC.